This T cell receptor (beta chain) was recovered during a study of shared clonotypes between healthy human individuals. Study-level points and caveats: Memory subsets generally showed smaller estimated richness than naive subsets did.

Naive CD8 cells lacked CD45RO and underwent positive selection for CCR7, leaving out terminally differentiated effector memory CD45RA+ cells. Generated by immunoSEQ multiplex PCR, the TCRdb table keeps only in-frame clones and is missing some. Of millions of clones listed, roughly 91% are singletons. The CDR3 sequence is 13 residues long. Germline CDR1 and CDR2: LNHNV and YYDKDF (reference sequence). V shed 6 bases, J shed 5 bases, and the junction held 3 bases outside the gene matches. Comments on this clone: Its antigen is unknown. The sample holds other DNA sequences that translate to the same CDR3.

The rearrangement links TRBV15 to TRBJ1-4, with 7 bases lining up with TRBD1. Sequencing was done on a sample of naive CD8+ T cells from PBMCs. The receptor's source is a man between 18 and 35 years old in good health. Some clones in this sample may be carry-over from other donors' samples. CDR3 DNA: TGTGCCACCAGGGACAGGAGCAATGAAAAACTGTTTTTT. This codes for CATRDRSNEKLFF.